This TCR beta chain came from a study of CD8 T cells in Susac syndrome. After extraction with the RNeasy kit, roughly 0.45 to 1 ug of the RNA was reverse transcribed using random hexamers. TCRdb analysed the immunoSEQ multiplex PCR reads with MiXCR anew, one entry per CDR3 protein. The sample has 170,000 or so distinct CDR3 sequences, roughly 95% seen once. Germline CDR1 reads MNHEY; CDR2 reads SMNVEV (reference sequence). V lost 5 bases to trimming and J lost 7 bases, with 18 bases between them. The CDR3 covers 14 residues. Input material: CD8+ T cells from PBMCs. The chain employs TRBV27 and TRBJ2-7; no firm D call. The TCR comes from a human donor with multiple sclerosis. CDR3 DNA sequence: TGTGCCAGCAGTCCGGGCAGGTCCTGGGGTGAGCAGTACTTC. Translated, it gives CASSPGRSWGEQYF.